One sample yielded the 17 T cell receptor beta chains listed below, sequenced in a study of Ad26.COV2.S vaccination and SARS-CoV-2 variants. The treatment denotes: approximately 18 received Ad26.COV2.S at low or high dose, single or two shots; several received placebo; per-sample allocation not given. Vaccine and placebo recipients were sampled on day 63 after the first injection. Method: immunoSEQ multiplex PCR; TCRdb's copy keeps in-frame clones and lacks some. The table includes more than 300,000 clones, less than 90% detected once. The material was peripheral blood, obtained in a trial of Ad26.COV2.S vaccine versus placebo. The source of these receptors is a person aged 18-60 years who received the Ad26.COV2.S COVID-19 vaccine or a placebo.

The chain joins TRBV18 to TRBJ1-1; no reliable D call. V dropped 5 bases and J dropped 3 bases, with 10 bases sitting between them. The CDR3 contains 13 residues. CDR1 is KGHSH, CDR2 LQKENI, per germline. The DNA for the CDR3 is TGTGCCAGCTCAACGGGAACGGACACTGAAGCTTTCTTT. Translation gives CASSTGTDTEAFF.

The rearrangement joins TRBV3-1 (or the pseudogene TRBV3-2) to TRBJ1-6; TRBD1 might be the D (5 bases). Germline V CDR1 and CDR2: LGHDT, YNNKEL (reference sequence). There are 16 residues in the CDR3. The V and J ends lost 0 bases and 7 bases respectively, with 13 bases between them. The chain's CDR3 is CASSQDGGMGNSPLHF. The CDR3 DNA reads TGTGCCAGCAGCCAAGATGGGGGAATGGGGAATTCACCCCTCCACTTT.

Only one count was recorded for this clone. Distinct nucleotide sequences in the sample also encode this CDR3. The chain joins TRBV27 to TRBJ2-1; D is undetermined. The CDR3 covers 15 residues. The V gene's germline CDR1 is MNHEY and CDR2 SMNVEV (reference sequence). Trimming cost V 5 bases and J 0 bases, with 11 bases left between them. The CDR3 sequence: CASSSRQSSYNEQFF. Here the CDR3 DNA reads TGTGCCAGCAGTAGTCGGCAGAGCTCCTACAATGAGCAGTTCTTC.

V gene TRBV5-1 combines with J gene TRBJ2-7; 9 bases align to TRBD1. This CDR3 is built from 14 residues. The germline V gene encodes CDR1 SGHRS and CDR2 YFSETQ. The V gene end was trimmed by 4 bases and the J gene end by 3 bases; junction bases not matched to a gene: 5. The CDR3 DNA reads TGCGCCAGCAGCGCGACAGGGGGAAACTACGAGCAGTACTTC. This gives the protein CASSATGGNYEQYF. Full variable domain (rest looked up from reference TRBV5-1 and TRBJ2-7): KAGVTQTPRYLIKTRGQQVTLSCSPISGHRSVSWYQQTPGQGLQFLFEYFSETQRNKGNFPGRFSGRQFSNSRSEMNVSTLELGDSALYLCASSATGGNYEQYFGPGTRLTVT.

The rearrangement uses TRBV7-3 and TRBJ2-1; D gene ambiguous. The CDR3 has 16 amino acids. Germline CDR1 is SGHTA and CDR2 is FQGTGA. V shed 3 bases and J shed 0 bases, with 12 bases lying between them. The CDR3 is CASSFRQASSYNEQFF. In nucleotides, the CDR3 is TGTGCCAGCAGCTTCAGGCAGGCTAGCTCCTACAATGAGCAGTTCTTC.

CDR3 DNA sequence: TGTGCCAGCAGCTTAGCGGGAGGGCTGTACGAGCAGTACTTC. Its protein product is CASSLAGGLYEQYF. The chain joins TRBV7-2 to TRBJ2-7, with TRBD2 matching 7 bases. The germline gives CDR1 SGHTA, CDR2 FQGNSA. The CDR3 sequence is 14 residues long. J gave up 4 bases and V 0 bases, and 3 bases lay outside the gene matches.

V is TRBV9 and J is TRBJ1-1, with D perhaps TRBD1 (5 bases). CDR1 is SGDLS and CDR2 is YYNGEE in the germline V gene. This CDR3 has 17 residues. Trimming took off 4 bases at V and 1 base at J, with 20 bases between the two ends. CDR3 in amino acids: CASSPGRSLGRNTEAFF. CDR3 DNA: TGTGCCAGCAGCCCAGGGCGGAGTCTGGGCAGGAACACTGAAGCTTTCTTT.

This clone appeared a single time. This chain joins TRBV10-3 and TRBJ1-6; the D gene is possibly TRBD1 (5 bases). The CDR3 covers 16 residues. V lost 2 bases to trimming and J lost 6 bases, with 14 bases between them. Germline V lookup: CDR1 ENHRY, CDR2 SYGVKD. CDR3 loop: CAISEGNGGVNSPLHF. The CDR3 coding sequence is TGTGCCATCAGTGAGGGTAATGGGGGAGTTAATTCACCCCTCCACTTT.

This sequence joins TRBV28 and TRBJ2-2; D possibly corresponds to TRBD1 (5 bases). Germline assignment: CDR1 MDHEN and CDR2 SYDVKM. V lost 3 bases, J lost 7 bases, and 12 bases lay in between. This CDR3 region has 14 residues. The CDR3, as DNA: TGTGCCAGCAGTTTGGTCAGGGTCAACGGGGAGCTGTTTTTT. Translating it yields CASSLVRVNGELFF. Full variable domain (missing parts from reference TRBV28 and TRBJ2-2): DVKVTQSSRYLVKRTGEKVFLECVQDMDHENMFWYRQDPGLGLRLIYFSYDVKMKEKGDIPEGYSVSREKKERFSLILESASTNQTSMYLCASSLVRVNGELFFGEGSRLTVL.

This chain links TRBV2 with TRBJ1-2, with a possible D match to TRBD1 (6 bases). V was trimmed by 7 bases and J by 6 bases, leaving 18 bases between them. The CDR3 contains 14 residues. In germline, CDR1 is SNHLY, CDR2 FYNNEI. The CDR3 region is CASNKGAGGDGYTF. CDR3 nucleotides: TGTGCCAGCAACAAGGGCGCCGGGGGCGATGGCTACACCTTC.

The V and J genes are TRBV4-3 and TRBJ1-1; TRBD1 matches 7 bases. CDR1 and CDR2 from the germline V gene are LGHNA and YSLEER. The CDR3 is 18 amino acids. V dropped 0 bases and J dropped 1; count of bases not matched to a gene: 11. The CDR3 DNA reads TGCGCCAGCAGCCAAGATCTCCGACAGGGTAAATCGAACACTGAAGCTTTCTTT. It translates to CASSQDLRQGKSNTEAFF.

This clone was seen a few times. The chain recombines TRBV12-3 or TRBV12-4 with TRBJ1-4; D not resolved. V dropped 10 bases and J dropped 5 bases, with 11 bases sitting between them. The length of the CDR3 is 12 residues. The CDR3 DNA sequence: TGTGCCACCAGACGGCCGAATGAAAAACTGTTTTTT. Its protein product is CATRRPNEKLFF.

The chain links TRBV27 to TRBJ2-7; D possibly uses TRBD1 or TRBD2 (5 bases each). Germline values: CDR1 MNHEY, CDR2 SMNVEV (reference sequence). V lost 6 bases, J lost 2 bases, and 14 bases lay in between. The CDR3 sequence is 14 residues long. CDR3 protein: CASRRAGSPYEQYF. CDR3 sequence (DNA): TGTGCCAGCAGGCGGGCAGGGTCCCCCTACGAGCAGTACTTC.

As regards this clone: Different DNA sequences within this sample yield the same CDR3. The chain uses TRBV27 and TRBJ1-5, with a possible D match to TRBD1 (5 bases). The germline V and J ends were trimmed by 3 bases and 6 bases, with 9 bases remaining between them. This CDR3 contains 13 residues. Germline loops: CDR1 MNHEY, CDR2 SMNVEV (reference sequence). CDR3 DNA sequence: TGTGCCAGCAGTTTTGGGGGTGGTCAGCCCCAGCATTTT. Translating it yields CASSFGGGQPQHF.

This chain connects TRBV10-1 to TRBJ1-5; tentatively, D is TRBD1 (5 bases). This CDR3 has 14 amino acids. V was clipped by 6 bases and J by 1 base, with 10 bases between them. From germline, CDR1 is WNHNN and CDR2 SYGVQD (reference sequence). CDR3 bases: TGCGCCAGCAGGACAGACACGAGCAATCAGCCCCAGCATTTT. This gives the protein CASRTDTSNQPQHF.

The rearrangement uses TRBV30 and TRBJ1-4, with a tentative D call TRBD1 (5 bases). The CDR3 is 12 amino acids. Per germline, CDR1 GTSNPN and CDR2 SVGIG (reference sequence). V was cut by 2 bases and J by 8 bases, with 9 bases left in between. CDR3 region: CAWSLGGEKLFF. The CDR3 region has the DNA TGTGCCTGGAGTCTCGGGGGGGAAAAACTGTTTTTT.

The chain couples TRBV2 to TRBJ1-4; D remains unclear. Trimming took 8 bases from V and 0 from J, leaving 7 bases between them. Germline CDR1 SNHLY, CDR2 FYNNEI. The CDR3 is made up of 13 amino acids. CDR3 amino acids: CASRRSTNEKLFF. For the CDR3, the DNA is TGTGCCAGCCGGAGATCAACTAATGAAAAACTGTTTTTT.